This T cell receptor (beta chain) was profiled in a study of blood T cell repertoires in COVID-19. Clones were read by immunoSEQ multiplex PCR, and TCRdb kept only the in-frame ones, dropping some. The sample carries fewer than 200,000 clones, under 90% recorded once. CDR1 is MNHEY and CDR2 is SVGAGI in the germline V gene. Trimming cost V 5 bases and J 7 bases; bases outside gene matches: 6. The CDR3 has 13 amino acids. The source material was PBMCs or T cells enriched from blood (not recorded which). This chain links TRBV6-5 with TRBJ1-2; 8 bases agree with TRBD1. The TCR was taken from a man aged 50 or older who had recovered from COVID-19. CDR3 sequence (DNA): TGTGCCAGCAGTACGACAGGGGCCCTTGGCTACACCTTC. Amino acid sequence: CASSTTGALGYTF.